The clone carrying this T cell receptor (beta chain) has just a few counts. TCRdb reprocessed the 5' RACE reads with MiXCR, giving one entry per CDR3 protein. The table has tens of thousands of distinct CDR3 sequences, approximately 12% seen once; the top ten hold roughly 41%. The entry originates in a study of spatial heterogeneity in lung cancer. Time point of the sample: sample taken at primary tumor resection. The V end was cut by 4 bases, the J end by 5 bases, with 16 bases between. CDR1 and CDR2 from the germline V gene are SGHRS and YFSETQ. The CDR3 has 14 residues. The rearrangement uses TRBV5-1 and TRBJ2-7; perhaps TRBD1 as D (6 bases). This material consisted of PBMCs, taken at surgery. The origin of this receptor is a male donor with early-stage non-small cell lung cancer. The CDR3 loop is CASSPGVGIDEQYF. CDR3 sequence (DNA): TGCGCCAGCAGCCCAGGGGTTGGAATTGACGAGCAGTACTTC. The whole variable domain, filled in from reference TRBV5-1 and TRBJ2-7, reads KAGVTQTPRYLIKTRGQQVTLSCSPISGHRSVSWYQQTPGQGLQFLFEYFSETQRNKGNFPGRFSGRQFSNSRSEMNVSTLELGDSALYLCASSPGVGIDEQYFGPGTRLTVT.